Below, 20 T cell receptor beta chains from the same sample are listed, as sequenced in a study of T cells in localized non-small cell lung cancer. Sequencing used immunoSEQ multiplex PCR; TCRdb keeps in-frame clones, though not all of them. The sample carries more than 45,000 clones, about 80% recorded once. This specimen was peripheral blood, taken before any cancer treatment. These receptors all come from a man aged 35-69 years with stage I squamous cell lung carcinoma.

A few counts support this clone. The chain carries TRBV5-6 and TRBJ1-1, with D maybe TRBD1 (5 bases). Germline V gene data show CDR1 as SGHDT and CDR2 as YYEEEE. Between the trimmed V and J ends, which lost 3 bases and 1 base, there was a span of 13 bases. This CDR3 region has 15 residues. The CDR3: CASSWGSLTNTEAFF. DNA of the CDR3: TGTGCCAGCAGCTGGGGGTCATTGACGAACACTGAAGCTTTCTTT.

The chain carries TRBV19 and TRBJ1-2, with a tentative D call TRBD1 (5 bases). The CDR3 is 15 residues long. Germline CDR1 reads LNHDA; CDR2 reads SQIVND (reference sequence). V lost 6 bases to trimming and J lost 5 bases, with 19 bases between them. In DNA, the CDR3 is TGTGCCAGTAGCGACAGACAGTCCCCTGGTTATGGCTACACCTTC. Translated, it gives CASSDRQSPGYGYTF.

The rearrangement joins TRBV11-3 to TRBJ1-6; D might be TRBD1 (5 bases). Germline values: CDR1 SGHNT, CDR2 YENEEA. Trimming shortened V by 5 bases and J by 13 bases, and 12 bases separated the two germline ends. The CDR3 is 12 amino acids. As DNA, the CDR3 is TGTGCCAGCAGCCCCTCACGGGGCCCCCTCCACTTT. Protein: CASSPSRGPLHF.

This clone was seen just once. V is TRBV7-2 and J is TRBJ1-1, with D possibly TRBD1 on 5 matching bases. V was cut by 4 bases and J by 11 bases, with 8 bases left in between. The CDR3 runs to 10 residues. Germline assignment: CDR1 SGHTA and CDR2 FQGNSA. CDR3 nucleotides: TGTGCCAGCAGCTCCAGGGTTGCTTTCTTT. This translates into CASSSRVAFF. The full variable domain, in which reference TRBV7-2 and TRBJ1-1 provide the parts outside the CDR3, is GAGVSQSPSNKVTEKGKDVELRCDPISGHTALYWYRQSLGQGLEFLIYFQGNSAPDKSGLPSDRFSAERTGGSVSTLTIQRTQQEDSAVYLCASSSRVAFFGQGTRLTVV.

The chain joins TRBV4-1 to TRBJ2-1, with D possibly being TRBD1 (5 bases). The CDR3 spans 16 residues. The germline V gene has CDR1 MGHRA and CDR2 YSYEKL. Trimming took 2 bases from V and 0 from J, leaving 11 bases between them. The chain's CDR3 is CASSQTQGSSYNEQFF. The CDR3 nucleotides read TGCGCCAGCAGCCAAACCCAGGGTAGCTCCTACAATGAGCAGTTCTTC.

The chain links TRBV5-5 to TRBJ1-2; perhaps TRBD1 as D (5 bases). V lost 4 bases and J lost 6, with 22 bases in between. The germline V gene has CDR1 SGHKS and CDR2 YYEKEE (reference sequence). This CDR3 is built from 16 residues. The CDR3 protein is CASSPAPNRKVDGYTF. The CDR3 DNA reads as TGTGCCAGCAGCCCCGCCCCCAACAGGAAGGTGGATGGCTACACCTTC.

The rearrangement links TRBV18 to TRBJ2-3; D is unresolved. Germline-derived CDR1 and CDR2 are KGHSH and LQKENI. V dropped 1 base and J dropped 6 bases, with 5 bases sitting between them. This CDR3 comprises 12 residues. The CDR3 reads CASSPLGDTQYF. The CDR3 DNA sequence: TGTGCCAGCTCACCACTGGGGGATACGCAGTATTTT.

In its sample, this clone was seen a few times. J is TRBJ1-5 and V is TRBV6-1; 8 bases agree with TRBD1. The CDR3 loop spans 15 amino acids. The J segment lost 2 bases and the V segment lost 2 bases, leaving 2 bases of the junction unmatched. From germline, CDR1 is MNHNS and CDR2 SASEGT. CDR3 loop: CASSETGGGNQPQHF. In DNA, the CDR3 is TGTGCCAGCAGTGAAACAGGGGGGGGCAATCAGCCCCAGCATTTT.

The V and J genes are TRBV11-2 and TRBJ1-4; D unclear. The CDR3 is 14 amino acids. Germline values: CDR1 SGHAT, CDR2 FQNNGV. The V end was cut by 3 bases, the J end by 1 base, with 6 bases between. The CDR3 region is CASSFGLTNEKLFF. CDR3 nucleotides: TGTGCCAGCAGCTTCGGCCTAACTAATGAAAAACTGTTTTTT.

The chain recombines TRBV4-1 with TRBJ2-3; 8 bases map to TRBD2. V was clipped by 1 base and J by 5 bases; unmatched bases: 8. Germline V gene data show CDR1 as MGHRA and CDR2 as YSYEKL. The CDR3 covers 16 residues. The CDR3 sequence: CASSQVNGGAQDTQYF. The CDR3 region has the DNA TGCGCCAGCAGCCAAGTTAACGGGGGGGCTCAAGATACGCAGTATTTT.

Of note for this clone: A junction end diverges from the germline sequence, so it may reflect a read error. The identical CDR3 is also encoded by other nucleotide sequences in the sample. V and J are TRBV28 and TRBJ2-2; D is possibly TRBD2 (6 bases). Germline V gene data show CDR1 as MDHEN and CDR2 as SYDVKM. The CDR3 runs to 15 residues. The DNA of the CDR3 is TGCGCCAGCAGCTCCGGTGCGGGAACCACCGGGGAGCTGTTTTTT. It translates to CASSSGAGTTGELFF. Together with reference TRBV28 and TRBJ2-2, the CDR3 gives the full variable domain: DVKVTQSSRYLVKRTGEKVFLECVQDMDHENMFWYRQDPGLGLRLIYFSYDVKMKEKGDIPEGYSVSREKKERFSLILESASTNQTSMYLCASSSGAGTTGELFFGEGSRLTVL.

V gene TRBV29-1 combines with J gene TRBJ1-4; no firm D call. CDR1 and CDR2 from the germline V gene are SQVTM and ANQGSEA. Trimming removed 7 bases from V and 11 bases from J, with 14 bases in between. CDR3 size: 11 residues. The CDR3 sequence is CSALERRKLFF. The CDR3, as DNA: TGCAGCGCCCTGGAGAGGAGGAAACTGTTTTTT.

The chain employs TRBV7-9 and TRBJ1-3; tentative D call: TRBD1 (6 bases). In germline, CDR1 is SEHNR, CDR2 FQNEAQ (reference sequence). The germline V and J ends were trimmed by 5 bases and 2 bases, with 10 bases remaining between them. CDR3 length: 14 amino acids. CDR3 sequence: CASSPDRAGNTIYF. CDR3 DNA sequence: TGTGCCAGCAGCCCGGACAGAGCTGGAAACACCATATATTTT.

This clone was seen more than once but under ten times. The chain joins TRBV19 to TRBJ2-3; 7 bases line up with TRBD2. Germline V gene lookup returns CDR1 LNHDA and CDR2 SQIVND (reference sequence). The CDR3 sequence is 14 residues long. J gave up 2 bases and V 10 bases, and 9 bases lay outside the gene matches. CDR3 sequence reads: CATHVGGYTDTQYF. Written as DNA, the CDR3 is TGTGCCACCCACGTCGGGGGGTACACAGATACGCAGTATTTT.

The chain employs TRBV27 and TRBJ2-5; D is uncertain. There are 15 residues in the CDR3. From germline, CDR1 is MNHEY and CDR2 SMNVEV (reference sequence). Trimming took off 1 base at V and 2 bases at J, with 11 bases between the two ends. CDR3 DNA sequence: TGTGCCAGCAGTTTATTCGGACGGTCACAAGAGACCCAGTACTTC. Its protein product is CASSLFGRSQETQYF.

DNA for the CDR3: TGTGCCAGCAGCGTAGCTATCGGCGGGGGGGCTCAAGAGACCCAGTACTTC. The encoded protein is CASSVAIGGGAQETQYF. This chain connects TRBV9 to TRBJ2-5, with TRBD2 identical over 9 bases. In germline, CDR1 is SGDLS, CDR2 YYNGEE. This CDR3 comprises 17 residues. V lost 0 bases and J lost 2; bases outside the gene matches: 8.

This clone showed up just a few times. The chain combines TRBV30 with TRBJ1-1, with a tentative D call TRBD1 (6 bases). V gave up 1 base and J gave up 6 bases, with 12 bases separating them. The germline V gene has CDR1 GTSNPN and CDR2 SVGIG (reference sequence). CDR3 size: 13 residues. CDR3 sequence: CAWSGGGWAEAFF. CDR3 DNA sequence: TGTGCCTGGAGTGGAGGGGGGTGGGCTGAAGCTTTCTTT.

This clone was counted a single time. The gene calls are TRBV6-1 and TRBJ1-2; maybe TRBD1 (5 bases). The CDR3 spans 20 residues. Deletions cut 4 bases from V and 2 bases from J, with 29 bases between. Germline values: CDR1 MNHNS, CDR2 SASEGT. The CDR3 DNA sequence: TGTGCCAGCAGTGTAACGACGACAATGTGGGGCCAGAAGACCAACTATGGCTACACCTTC. Amino acid sequence: CASSVTTTMWGQKTNYGYTF.

This sequence joins TRBV19 and TRBJ1-6; D is perhaps TRBD1 (6 bases). The germline V gene has CDR1 LNHDA and CDR2 SQIVND (reference sequence). The CDR3 has 13 residues. V lost 7 bases to trimming and J lost 9 bases, with 13 bases between them. CDR3 region: CASKRGGGSPLHF. The CDR3 DNA follows: TGTGCCAGTAAACGAGGGGGAGGTTCACCCCTCCACTTT.

The chain is built from TRBV10-3 and TRBJ2-1, with 8 bases that match TRBD1. The trim removed 0 bases at V and 12 bases at J, leaving 7 bases unmatched. From germline, CDR1 is ENHRY and CDR2 SYGVKD. The length of the CDR3 is 14 residues. The CDR3 here is CAISESGQVFGQFF. The DNA of the CDR3 is TGTGCCATCAGTGAGTCGGGACAGGTGTTTGGGCAGTTCTTC.